Below are 3 T cell receptor beta chains sequenced from a single sample in a study of Graves' ophthalmopathy and Graves' hyperthyroidism. Amplified material comprised TCR beta CDR3 regions derived from RNA transcripts. First-round RT-PCR with HTBI primers preceded a second-round multiplex PCR. One entry per CDR3 protein, called by TCRdb with MiXCR from the multiplex PCR reads. Of a few hundred thousand distinct CDR3 sequences listed, less than 40% are singletons. Sequenced input: peripheral blood or thyroid tissue (not recorded which). The receptors stem from an adult man with Graves' hyperthyroidism.

Comment on this clonotype: Its ends do not fully match the called genes, so a read error is possible. The rearrangement uses TRBV7-3 and TRBJ2-7; D is perhaps TRBD2 (6 bases). The CDR3 length is 14 residues. Germline CDR1 reads SGHTA; CDR2 reads FQGTGA. Here the CDR3 DNA reads TGTGCCAGCAGCTTACAGGGAGGATCCTACGAGCGGTACTTC. Protein sequence: CASSLQGGSYERYF.

The chain links TRBV6-1 to TRBJ1-1; no clear D. The germline CDR1 and CDR2 sequences are MNHNS and SASEGT. The CDR3 consists of 14 residues. Trimming shortened V by 4 bases and J by 5 bases, and 14 bases separated the two germline ends. CDR3 residues: CASSGLNVGTEAFF. The DNA of the CDR3 is TGTGCCAGCAGTGGACTGAACGTGGGGACTGAAGCTTTCTTT.

V is TRBV24-1 and J is TRBJ2-5; D unclear. V shed 7 bases and J shed 0 bases, with 2 bases lying between them. Looked up from germline, CDR1 is KGHDR and CDR2 is SFDVKD. The CDR3 has 11 residues. CDR3 nucleotide sequence: TGTGCCACCAGGGACCAAGAGACCCAGTACTTC. As protein: CATRDQETQYF.